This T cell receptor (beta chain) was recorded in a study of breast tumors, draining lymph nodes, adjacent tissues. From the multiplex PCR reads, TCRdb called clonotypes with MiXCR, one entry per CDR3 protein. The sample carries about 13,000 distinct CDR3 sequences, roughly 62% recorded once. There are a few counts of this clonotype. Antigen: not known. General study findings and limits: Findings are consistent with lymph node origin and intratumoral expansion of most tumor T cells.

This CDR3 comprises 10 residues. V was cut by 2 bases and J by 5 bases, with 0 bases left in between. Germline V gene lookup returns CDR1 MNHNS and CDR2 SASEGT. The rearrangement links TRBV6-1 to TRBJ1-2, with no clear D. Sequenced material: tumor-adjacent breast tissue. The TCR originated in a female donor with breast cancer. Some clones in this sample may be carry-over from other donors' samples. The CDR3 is CASSEYGYTF. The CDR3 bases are TGTGCCAGCAGTGAATATGGCTACACCTTC.